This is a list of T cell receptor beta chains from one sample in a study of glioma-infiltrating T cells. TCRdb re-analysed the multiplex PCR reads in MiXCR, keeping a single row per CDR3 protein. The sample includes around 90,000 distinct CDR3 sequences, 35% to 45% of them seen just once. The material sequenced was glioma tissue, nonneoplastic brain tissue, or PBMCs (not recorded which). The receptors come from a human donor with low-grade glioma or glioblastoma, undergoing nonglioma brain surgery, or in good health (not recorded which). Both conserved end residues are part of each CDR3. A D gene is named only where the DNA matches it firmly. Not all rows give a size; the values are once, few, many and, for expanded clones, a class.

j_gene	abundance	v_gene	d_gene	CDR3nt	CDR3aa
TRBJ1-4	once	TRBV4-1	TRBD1	TGCGCCAGCAGCCGACAGGGTTCAATGGATCAACTATTT	CASSRQGSMDQLF
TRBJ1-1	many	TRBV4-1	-	TGCGCCAGCAGCCAAGATATCGCCCGCGGCATGAACACTGAAGCTTTCTTT	CASSQDIARGMNTEAFF
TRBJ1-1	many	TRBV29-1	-	TGCAGCGTGGATGGGACGCAGGACAAGACCGTGAACACGGCTTTCTTT	CSVDGTQDKTVNTAFF
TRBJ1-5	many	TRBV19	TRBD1	TGTGCCAGTAGTATCTTCCAGTCAGGGGGTCAGCCCCAGCATTTT	CASSIFQSGGQPQHF
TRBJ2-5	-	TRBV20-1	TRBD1	TGCAGTGCTTGTCCCGGGACAGGGTCGGAGACCCAGTACTTC	CSACPGTGSETQYF
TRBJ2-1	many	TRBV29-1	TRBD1	TGCAGCGTTGAACGGAGGACAGGCCCCTACAATGAGCAGTTCTTC	CSVERRTGPYNEQFF
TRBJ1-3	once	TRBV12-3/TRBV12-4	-	TGTGCCAGCAGTTGGTGGCGTGGAAACACCATATATTTT	CASSWWRGNTIYF
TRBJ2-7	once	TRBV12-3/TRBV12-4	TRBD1	TGTGCCCCCGGACAGGGTACCTACGAGCAGTACTTC	CAPGQGTYEQYF
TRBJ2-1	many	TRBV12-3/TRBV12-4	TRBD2	TGTGCCAGCAGTTCAGCGGGAAGCTCCTACAATGAGCAGTTCTTC	CASSSAGSSYNEQFF
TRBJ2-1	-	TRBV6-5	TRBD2	TGTGCCAGCAGATACTCACCTAGCGGGGGGGGCAATGAGCAGCTCTTC	CASRYSPSGGGNEQLF
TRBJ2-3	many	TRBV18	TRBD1	TGTGCCAGCTCACCTTTGACTCCGACAGGGATCGGCCCAGATACGCAGTATTTT	CASSPLTPTGIGPDTQYF
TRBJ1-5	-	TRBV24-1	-	TGTGCCACCAGTGATACCCAAGGGGGGGCACGGCCCCAGCATTTT	CATSDTQGGARPQHF
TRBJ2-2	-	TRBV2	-	TGTGCCAGACTAGAGGCCACCGGGGAGCTGTTCTTT	CARLEATGELFF
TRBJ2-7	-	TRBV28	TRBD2	TGTGCCGGCAGTGCCCCCACGCCTAAGCGGGAGAAGTACTTC	CAGSAPTPKREKYF
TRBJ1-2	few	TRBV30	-	TGTGCCTGGAGTGTAACGGGAGTGGGGGGCTACACCTTC	CAWSVTGVGGYTF
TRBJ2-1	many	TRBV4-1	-	TGCGCCAGCAGCCAAGATTTTCCCGGCAATGAGCAGTTCTTC	CASSQDFPGNEQFF
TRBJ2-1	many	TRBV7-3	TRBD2	TGTGCCAGCAGCTTAATAGGCGGGAGGGCCTACAATGAGCAGTTCTTC	CASSLIGGRAYNEQFF
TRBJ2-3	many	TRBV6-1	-	TGTGCCAGCAGGGGACTGTCAGATACGCAGTATTTT	CASRGLSDTQYF
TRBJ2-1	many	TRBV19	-	TGTGCCAGTAGTATGACAGCGGTTATCAACAATGAGCAGTTCTTC	CASSMTAVINNEQFF
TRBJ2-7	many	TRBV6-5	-	TGTGCCAGCAGTTACTCTAGTACGGGACGGATCTCCTACGAGCAGTACTTC	CASSYSSTGRISYEQYF
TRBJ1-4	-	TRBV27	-	TGTGCCAGCAGTTTATCGATTCCAGGGGCAGGGGCGGATAATGAAAAACTGTTTTTT	CASSLSIPGAGADNEKLFF
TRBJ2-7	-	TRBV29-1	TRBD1	TGCAGCGTTTGGCTACAGGGGTATGGTCAGTACTTC	CSVWLQGYGQYF